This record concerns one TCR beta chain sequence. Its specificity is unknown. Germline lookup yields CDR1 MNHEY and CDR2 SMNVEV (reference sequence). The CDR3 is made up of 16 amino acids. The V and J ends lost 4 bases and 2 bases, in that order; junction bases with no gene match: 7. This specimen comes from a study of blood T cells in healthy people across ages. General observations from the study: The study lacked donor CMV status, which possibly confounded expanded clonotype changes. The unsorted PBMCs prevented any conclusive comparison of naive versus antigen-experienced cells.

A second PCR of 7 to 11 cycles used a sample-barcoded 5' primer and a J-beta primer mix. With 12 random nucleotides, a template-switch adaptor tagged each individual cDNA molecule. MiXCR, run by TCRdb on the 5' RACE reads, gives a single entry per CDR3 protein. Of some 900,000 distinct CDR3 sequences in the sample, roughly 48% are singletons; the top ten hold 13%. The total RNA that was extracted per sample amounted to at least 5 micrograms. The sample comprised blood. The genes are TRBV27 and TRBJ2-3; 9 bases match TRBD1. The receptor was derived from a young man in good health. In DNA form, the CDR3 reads TGTGCCAGCAGTTATACGGGACAGGGCTTCACAGATACGCAGTATTTT. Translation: CASSYTGQGFTDTQYF.